These 14 T cell receptor beta chains share one sample of origin, sequenced in a study of T cells after yellow fever vaccination. TCRdb redid the calling of the 5' RACE reads with MiXCR, one entry per CDR3 protein. Of 150,000 to 200,000 distinct CDR3 sequences in the sample, 8% to 13% were seen once. This specimen was CD8+ T cells sorted from PBMCs, taken 15 days after the yellow fever booster vaccination. The source of these receptors is a young man who received the YFV17D yellow fever vaccine.

The table lists this clonotype with a few counts. CDR3 sequence (DNA): TGTGCCAGCAGCTTAGCGGGGGGAGACCCTAGCACAGATACGCAGTATTTT. Translated: CASSLAGGDPSTDTQYF. The rearrangement uses TRBV7-2 and TRBJ2-3; perhaps TRBD2 as D (6 bases). The V and J ends lost 0 bases and 0 bases respectively, with 13 bases between them. This CDR3 is built from 17 residues. Germline-derived CDR1 and CDR2 are SGHTA and FQGNSA.

This clonotype appeared a few times. The V call is TRBV4-1, the J call TRBJ1-1; tentatively, D is TRBD1 (5 bases). Trimming pared 4 bases from V and 1 base from J, leaving 10 bases between. The CDR3 runs to 14 residues. The germline CDR1 and CDR2 sequences are MGHRA and YSYEKL. The CDR3 DNA follows: TGCGCCAGCAGCCGGCTCGGGGGGAACACTGAAGCTTTCTTT. Protein product: CASSRLGGNTEAFF.

The genes are TRBV29-1 and TRBJ2-1, with 7 bases fitting TRBD2. CDR1 and CDR2 (germline): SQVTM, ANQGSEA. The CDR3 covers 15 residues. Trimming cost V 4 bases and J 0 bases; bases outside gene matches: 6. CDR3 sequence: CSVGGLPNSYNEQFF. CDR3 nucleotides: TGCAGCGTTGGGGGACTACCGAACTCCTACAATGAGCAGTTCTTC.

Only a few counts were recorded for this clonotype. The chain has TRBV28 and TRBJ2-7; D is possibly TRBD2 (5 bases). The CDR3 is made up of 13 amino acids. The germline V and J ends were trimmed by 2 bases and 5 bases, with 10 bases remaining between them. Germline assignment: CDR1 MDHEN and CDR2 SYDVKM. The CDR3 sequence: CASSLRGGDEQYV. The CDR3 DNA follows: TGTGCCAGCAGTTTACGGGGTGGGGACGAGCAGTACGTC.

This clonotype was picked up a small number of times. V and J are TRBV6-5 and TRBJ2-7, with D tentatively TRBD1 or TRBD2 (5 bases each). Germline V lookup: CDR1 MNHEY, CDR2 SVGAGI. This CDR3 comprises 15 residues. V was trimmed by 5 bases and J by 2 bases, leaving 16 bases between them. The CDR3 loop reads CASSPSGTSAYEQYF. The CDR3 DNA reads as TGTGCCAGCAGTCCATCCGGGACGTCGGCCTACGAGCAGTACTTC.

Only a few counts were recorded for this clonotype. The chain links TRBV29-1 to TRBJ2-6, with D unclear. The CDR3 is made up of 13 amino acids. Trimming left V 3 bases short and J 1 base short, with 4 bases between. Germline V lookup: CDR1 SQVTM, CDR2 ANQGSEA. This chain's CDR3 is CSVDSSGANVLTF. Written as DNA, the CDR3 is TGCAGCGTTGATTCATCTGGGGCCAACGTCCTGACTTTC.

There are a few counts of this clonotype. The chain couples TRBV29-1 to TRBJ2-5; D may match TRBD1 or TRBD2 (6 bases each). Germline CDR1 SQVTM, CDR2 ANQGSEA. V was trimmed by 4 bases and J by 5 bases, leaving 14 bases between them. This CDR3 comprises 13 residues. The CDR3 sequence is CSVVGGGGETQYF. In nucleotides, the CDR3 is TGCAGCGTTGTGGGTGGAGGGGGGGAGACCCAGTACTTC. The full variable domain, rest sourced from reference TRBV29-1 and TRBJ2-5, is SAVISQKPSRDICQRGTSLTIQCQVDSQVTMMFWYRQQPGQSLTLIATANQGSEATYESGFVIDKFPISRPNLTFSTLTVSNMSPEDSSIYLCSVVGGGGETQYFGPGTRLLVL.

The rearrangement uses TRBV13 and TRBJ2-7; unclear D gene. The germline gives CDR1 PRHDT, CDR2 FYEKMQ (reference sequence). The ends were cut back, 0 bases at V and 2 bases at J, with 11 bases in the middle. CDR3 length equals 15 residues. Here the CDR3 reads CASSLGPRLAYEQYV. CDR3 DNA sequence: TGTGCCAGCAGCTTAGGGCCCAGGCTAGCCTACGAGCAGTACGTC.

This clonotype was seen more than once but under ten times. J is TRBJ2-3 and V is TRBV29-1; 10 positions agree with TRBD2. This CDR3 comprises 13 residues. Trimming cost V 5 bases and J 5 bases; bases outside gene matches: 4. In germline, CDR1 is SQVTM, CDR2 ANQGSEA. DNA of the CDR3: TGCAGCGTTTCAGCGGGGGGGAGAGATACGCAGTATTTT. The encoded protein is CSVSAGGRDTQYF.

At least ten counts were recorded for this clonotype. This CDR3 reads CASSPGPPSTDTQYF. DNA for the CDR3: TGTGCCAGCTCACCAGGGCCACCCAGCACAGATACGCAGTATTTT. The chain uses TRBV18 and TRBJ2-3; D call uncertain. V was shortened by 2 bases and J by 0 bases, with 9 bases between the two germline ends. Germline V gene sequence: CDR1 KGHSH, CDR2 LQKENI. The CDR3 consists of 15 residues. Filled out from reference TRBV18 and TRBJ2-3, the complete variable domain reads NAGVMQNPRHLVRRRGQEARLRCSPMKGHSHVYWYRQLPEEGLKFMVYLQKENIIDESGMPKERFSAEFPKEGPSILRIQQVVRGDSAAYFCASSPGPPSTDTQYFGPGTRLTVL.

The chain has TRBV7-9 and TRBJ2-7; D gene unclear. Per germline, CDR1 SEHNR and CDR2 FQNEAQ (reference sequence). The length of the CDR3 is 14 residues. V was cut by 2 bases and J by 2 bases, with 10 bases left in between. For the CDR3, the DNA is TGTGCCAGCAGCTTATATTCAGAAACCTACGAGCAGTACGTC. This gives the protein CASSLYSETYEQYV.

CDR3 bases: TGCGCCAGCAGCCACCTCAGGGGCGTGATTTTTAATGAGCAGTTCTTC. This codes for CASSHLRGVIFNEQFF. This sequence joins TRBV4-1 and TRBJ2-1, with D possibly being TRBD1 (6 bases). There are 16 residues in the CDR3. V dropped 3 bases and J dropped 7 bases, with 19 bases sitting between them. Germline V lookup: CDR1 MGHRA, CDR2 YSYEKL.

This clonotype was seen a few times. The gene calls are TRBV6-6 and TRBJ2-5; 8 bases line up with TRBD2. The germline V gene encodes CDR1 MNHNY and CDR2 SVGAGI (reference sequence). V lost 9 bases to trimming and J lost 3 bases; unmatched junction nucleotides: 0. CDR3 length: 11 amino acids. CDR3: CASSGEETQYF. CDR3 coding DNA: TGTGCCAGTAGCGGGGAAGAGACCCAGTACTTC.

The chain joins TRBV7-9 to TRBJ2-7; either TRBD1 or TRBD2 may fit D (5 bases each). Germline V gene lookup returns CDR1 SEHNR and CDR2 FQNEAQ (reference sequence). Trimming took 5 bases from V and 0 from J, leaving 17 bases between them. The length of the CDR3 is 16 residues. This CDR3 reads CASSPTGTGSSYEQYV. For the CDR3, the DNA is TGTGCCAGCAGCCCTACCGGGACGGGGAGCTCCTACGAGCAGTACGTC.